This section outlines one T cell receptor beta chain sequence together with its context. Its target is unknown. Assay: immunoSEQ multiplex PCR; the TCRdb copy retains only in-frame clones and omits some. The sample consists of roughly 1,100,000 clones, about 77% of them appearing once. The data derive from a study of shared clonotypes between healthy human individuals. Across the study: CD4 naive and memory got three plates each, CD8 naive two, CD8 memory one. Regarding the study as a whole: Investigators collected only blood, and repertoires in tissues likely differ. Roughly 4.7% was the fraction of naive CD4 clonotypes found shared across four donors.

Germline CDR1 reads MNHEY; CDR2 reads SMNVEV (reference sequence). The trim removed 6 bases at V and 3 bases at J, leaving 6 bases unmatched. The CDR3 consists of 15 residues. V gene TRBV27 combines with J gene TRBJ2-7; 12 bases align to TRBD2. Material: memory CD4+ T cells sorted from blood. Subset described: CD45RA-negative fraction. The sequence came from a man aged 18 to 30 in good health. CDR3 nucleotides: TGTGCCAGCAGCTCCTGGACTAGCGGGGTCTACGAGCAGTACTTC. It yields the protein CASSSWTSGVYEQYF.